These T cell receptor beta chains were read from a single sample in a study of cytomegalovirus exposure and HLA in healthy donors. The repertoire was sequenced with immunoSEQ multiplex PCR; TCRdb's copy has only in-frame clones and lacks some. The data contain about 200,000 clones, 65% to 90% of them singletons. Sequenced: PBMCs. Receptor source: a woman in her 50s in good health and CMV-seronegative. Each CDR3 is given with its conserved first and last residue. A D gene is named only where the DNA matches it firmly. Size tells how often a clone was seen (once, few, many) or the class of an expanded clone, and some rows leave it out.

cdr3_nt cdr3_aa j_call v_call clone_size d_call
TGTGCCAGCAGCCGCGGGACCTGGGAGCAGTTCTTC CASSRGTWEQFF TRBJ2-1 TRBV27 . .
TGTGCCAGCAGCATGCAGGGGGCCGTCAGCACCGGGGAGCTGTTTTTT CASSMQGAVSTGELFF TRBJ2-2 TRBV7-3 . TRBD1
TGTGCCAGCAGCACACAGGGATACAATGAGCAGTTCTTC CASSTQGYNEQFF TRBJ2-1 TRBV7-6 . .
TGTGCCAGCAGCTTAGGGTGGACAGGGCGCTCTGGAAACACCATATATTTT CASSLGWTGRSGNTIYF TRBJ1-3 TRBV11-2 once TRBD1
TGTGCCAGCAGCTTAGCGGGGCTTTCGTACGAGCAGTACTTC CASSLAGLSYEQYF TRBJ2-7 TRBV11-1 . .
TGTGCCAGCAGTTTACGTCCGGGACAGGATAATTCACCCCTCCACTTT CASSLRPGQDNSPLHF TRBJ1-6 TRBV27 . TRBD1
TGTGCCAGTAGTCCTAGCGGGAGAAACTACAATGAGCAGTTCTTC CASSPSGRNYNEQFF TRBJ2-1 TRBV19 . TRBD2
TGTGCCAGCAGCTGGGGGGGGCTAGCGGGGCGATCCTTGGACCAGTACTTC CASSWGGLAGRSLDQYF TRBJ2-5 TRBV5-4 . TRBD2
TGTGCCAGCAGTCGCGGACTCCCCTCTGGGGCCAACGTCCTGACTTTC CASSRGLPSGANVLTF TRBJ2-6 TRBV28 . .
TGCAGCGTTGATCTCGAACAGGGGGCCACAGATACGCAGTATTTT CSVDLEQGATDTQYF TRBJ2-3 TRBV29-1 . TRBD1
TGTGCCAGCAGTTTATCTCTCTCCCCAACTAATGAAAAACTGTTTTTT CASSLSLSPTNEKLFF TRBJ1-4 TRBV27 . .
TGTGCCAGCAGCTTAACGGGGACTAGTAAAGAGACCCAGTACTTC CASSLTGTSKETQYF TRBJ2-5 TRBV7-2 . TRBD2
TGTGCCACCAGCCGGGGACAGGGCGGTGGGGAAAAACTGTTTTTT CATSRGQGGGEKLFF TRBJ1-4 TRBV15 . TRBD1
TGTGCCAGCAGGACCACAGGGGGGGGTACGCAGTATTTT CASRTTGGGTQYF TRBJ2-3 TRBV27 . .
TGTGCCAGCAGCTTAGGTAGCGGGAGGGCCAATGAGCAGTTCTTC CASSLGSGRANEQFF TRBJ2-1 TRBV7-9 once TRBD2
TGTGCCAGCAGCTACGGGGACAGGGGATACACTGAAGCTTTCTTT CASSYGDRGYTEAFF TRBJ1-1 TRBV5-1 once TRBD1
TGTGCCAGCAGAACTATGACAGGTTTTTTCACTGAAGCTTTCTTT CASRTMTGFFTEAFF TRBJ1-1 TRBV27 once .
TGTGCCAGCACACGACGGGAAGGGGGCTATGGCTACACCTTC CASTRREGGYGYTF TRBJ1-2 TRBV27 . .
TGTTCCAGCAGCCAACCTACTAGGAACTCCTACGAGCAGTACTTC CSSSQPTRNSYEQYF TRBJ2-7 TRBV7-9 . .
TGTGCCAGCAGTGAAATAATGAGGTCTGGAAACACCATATATTTT CASSEIMRSGNTIYF TRBJ1-3 TRBV2 . .
TGTGCCAGCAGCCCCGACAGGGTACGTGGAAACACCATATATTTT CASSPDRVRGNTIYF TRBJ1-3 TRBV9 . TRBD1
TGTGCCAGCAGACGGCGGGGGAGAGCCCAAGAGACCCAGTACTTC CASRRRGRAQETQYF TRBJ2-5 TRBV5-8 . TRBD2
TGTGCCAGCACCGCTCAGAGGGGGGAGCAGTTCTTC CASTAQRGEQFF TRBJ2-1 TRBV6-6 . .
TGTGCCAGCAGCTTAGATGGACAGGGGAGAGATACGCAGTATTTT CASSLDGQGRDTQYF TRBJ2-3 TRBV7-2 . TRBD1